The rows below give T cell receptor beta chains drawn from one sample of a study of blood T cell repertoires in COVID-19. The protocol was immunoSEQ multiplex PCR, while the TCRdb copy is restricted to in-frame clones and leaves out a portion. The data contain 120,000 or so clones, about nine tenths of them singletons. The sample taken for sequencing was peripheral blood. Receptors originate from a man aged 35-49 years with acute or convalescent COVID-19. Both conserved end residues are part of each CDR3. Fields, in order: clone size, V gene, D gene, J gene, CDR3 protein, CDR3 DNA. D genes are given only for firm matches. Rows give clone size only sometimes, using once, few, many, or a class for an expanded clone.

clone size: NA
V gene: TRBV27
D gene: NA
J gene: TRBJ1-5
CDR3 protein: CASSRLWGGVGAIKHQPQHF
CDR3 DNA: TGTGCCAGCAGCAGGCTGTGGGGGGGGGTTGGCGCAATTAAGCATCAGCCCCAGCATTTT

clone size: NA
V gene: TRBV30
D gene: NA
J gene: TRBJ1-1
CDR3 protein: CALTRGRGTEAFF
CDR3 DNA: TGTGCCTTAACAAGGGGAAGAGGCACTGAAGCTTTCTTT

clone size: NA
V gene: TRBV6-2/TRBV6-3
D gene: TRBD2
J gene: TRBJ2-1
CDR3 protein: CASSNSGGVNNEQFF
CDR3 DNA: TGTGCCAGCAGTAATAGCGGGGGTGTCAACAATGAGCAGTTCTTC

clone size: once
V gene: TRBV9
D gene: TRBD1
J gene: TRBJ1-1
CDR3 protein: CASSVGFGGQGEAFF
CDR3 DNA: TGTGCCAGCAGCGTAGGGTTCGGGGGACAGGGTGAAGCTTTCTTT

clone size: NA
V gene: TRBV7-9
D gene: NA
J gene: TRBJ1-5
CDR3 protein: CASSSNSLDRHNQPQHF
CDR3 DNA: TGTGCCAGCAGCTCGAACTCCCTTGACAGGCACAATCAGCCCCAGCATTTT

clone size: NA
V gene: TRBV5-1
D gene: NA
J gene: TRBJ1-2
CDR3 protein: CASSLLAAVDGYTF
CDR3 DNA: TGCGCCAGCAGCTTGCTAGCCGCGGTCGATGGCTACACCTTC

clone size: NA
V gene: TRBV27
D gene: TRBD1
J gene: TRBJ1-5
CDR3 protein: CASSMTGALGLPQHF
CDR3 DNA: TGTGCCAGCAGTATGACAGGGGCCCTTGGCCTGCCCCAGCATTTT

clone size: few
V gene: TRBV6-5
D gene: TRBD1
J gene: TRBJ2-5
CDR3 protein: CASRRQGEVTQYF
CDR3 DNA: TGTGCCAGCCGCCGACAGGGAGAGGTGACCCAGTACTTC

clone size: once
V gene: TRBV6-2/TRBV6-3
D gene: NA
J gene: TRBJ2-5
CDR3 protein: CASSVVGTQYF
CDR3 DNA: TGTGCCAGCAGTGTCGTCGGGACCCAGTACTTC

clone size: NA
V gene: TRBV4-1
D gene: NA
J gene: TRBJ1-1
CDR3 protein: CASSQDRGHRNTEAFF
CDR3 DNA: TGCGCCAGCAGCCAAGACCGAGGACATAGGAACACTGAAGCTTTCTTT

clone size: NA
V gene: TRBV5-1
D gene: TRBD2
J gene: TRBJ2-3
CDR3 protein: CASSLRGWGGTDTQYF
CDR3 DNA: TGCGCCAGCAGCTTGCGGGGCTGGGGAGGGACAGATACGCAGTATTTT

clone size: NA
V gene: TRBV11-3
D gene: NA
J gene: TRBJ2-2
CDR3 protein: CASSRPRGTGELFF
CDR3 DNA: TGTGCCAGCAGCCGCCCAAGAGGCACCGGGGAGCTGTTTTTT

clone size: once
V gene: TRBV6-1
D gene: TRBD2
J gene: TRBJ2-1
CDR3 protein: CASSEYGLATLYNEQFF
CDR3 DNA: TGTGCCAGCAGTGAATATGGACTAGCGACGCTATACAATGAGCAGTTCTTC